The clone carrying this T cell receptor (beta chain) has just a few counts. What it binds is not known. This CDR3 is built from 13 residues. The V gene lost 0 bases and the J gene lost 14 bases, with 14 bases spanning the gap. The germline V gene has CDR1 SGHDN and CDR2 FVKESK. This specimen belongs to a study of T cells after yellow fever vaccination. The 5'RACE template-switching step produced TCR cDNA and added a universal primer site and UMIs. TCRdb independently ran MiXCR on the 5' RACE reads; one entry per CDR3 protein. The sample lists about 350,000 distinct CDR3 sequences; 4.1% were seen once. Findings and caveats of the study: Most primary-vaccination clones recurred post-booster (approximately 95% CD4, about 87% CD8).

Material: PBMCs, obtained 5 days after the yellow fever booster vaccination. This TCR was recovered from a man between 18 and 29 years old who received the YFV17D yellow fever vaccine. This sequence joins TRBV14 and TRBJ2-1, with unresolved D. The CDR3 spells CASSQDTVGRKFF. The CDR3 region has the DNA TGTGCCAGCAGCCAAGATACGGTGGGAAGGAAGTTCTTC.